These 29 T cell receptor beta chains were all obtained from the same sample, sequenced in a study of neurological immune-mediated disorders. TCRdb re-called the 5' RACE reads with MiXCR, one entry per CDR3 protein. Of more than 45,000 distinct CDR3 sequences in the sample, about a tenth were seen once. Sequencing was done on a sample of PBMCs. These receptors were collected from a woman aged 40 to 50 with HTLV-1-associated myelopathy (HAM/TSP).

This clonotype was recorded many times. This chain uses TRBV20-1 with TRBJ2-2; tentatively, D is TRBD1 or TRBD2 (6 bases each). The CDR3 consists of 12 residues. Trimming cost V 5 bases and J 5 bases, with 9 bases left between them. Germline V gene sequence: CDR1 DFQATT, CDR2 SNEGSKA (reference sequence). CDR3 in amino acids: CSAGGRTGELFF. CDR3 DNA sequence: TGCAGTGCTGGGGGGCGAACCGGGGAGCTGTTTTTT.

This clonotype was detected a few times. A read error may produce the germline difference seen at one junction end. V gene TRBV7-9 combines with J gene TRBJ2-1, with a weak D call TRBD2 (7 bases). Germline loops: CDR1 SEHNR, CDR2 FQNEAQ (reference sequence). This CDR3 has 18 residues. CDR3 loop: CSSSLRGYKGLPLDEQFF. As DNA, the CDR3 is TGTTCCAGCAGCTTAAGGGGGTACAAGGGACTACCCTTAGATGAGCAGTTCTTC.

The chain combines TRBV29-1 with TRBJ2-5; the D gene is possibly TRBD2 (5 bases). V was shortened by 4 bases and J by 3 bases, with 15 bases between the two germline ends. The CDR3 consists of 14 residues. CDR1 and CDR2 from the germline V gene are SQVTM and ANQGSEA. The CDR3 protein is CSVGGSADKETQYF. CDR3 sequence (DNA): TGCAGCGTTGGCGGGTCAGCGGATAAAGAGACCCAGTACTTC. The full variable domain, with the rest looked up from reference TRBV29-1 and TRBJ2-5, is SAVISQKPSRDICQRGTSLTIQCQVDSQVTMMFWYRQQPGQSLTLIATANQGSEATYESGFVIDKFPISRPNLTFSTLTVSNMSPEDSSIYLCSVGGSADKETQYFGPGTRLLVL.

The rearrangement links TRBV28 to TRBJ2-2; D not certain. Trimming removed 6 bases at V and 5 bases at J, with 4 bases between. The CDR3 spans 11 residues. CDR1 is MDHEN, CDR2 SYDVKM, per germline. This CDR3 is CASRRTGELFF. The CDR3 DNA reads TGTGCCAGCAGAAGGACCGGGGAGCTGTTTTTT.

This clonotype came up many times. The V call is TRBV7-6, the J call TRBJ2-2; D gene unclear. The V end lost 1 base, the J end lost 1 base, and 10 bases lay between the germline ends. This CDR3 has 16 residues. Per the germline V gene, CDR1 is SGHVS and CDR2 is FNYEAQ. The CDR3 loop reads CASSLESGLNTGELFF. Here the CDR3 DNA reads TGTGCCAGCAGCTTAGAAAGTGGGCTGAACACCGGGGAGCTGTTTTTT.

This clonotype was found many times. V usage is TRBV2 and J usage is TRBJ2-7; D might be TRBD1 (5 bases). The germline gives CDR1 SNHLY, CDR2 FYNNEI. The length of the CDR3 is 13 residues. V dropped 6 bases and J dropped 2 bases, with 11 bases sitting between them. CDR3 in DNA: TGTGCCAGCAGCGTGCAGGGCCCCTACGAGCAGTACTTC. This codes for CASSVQGPYEQYF.

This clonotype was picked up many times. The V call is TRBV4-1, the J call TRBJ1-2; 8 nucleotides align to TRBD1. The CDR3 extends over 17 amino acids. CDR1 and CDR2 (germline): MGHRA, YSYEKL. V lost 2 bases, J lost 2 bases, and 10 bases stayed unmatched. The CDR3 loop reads CASSQPGTGGDNYGYTF. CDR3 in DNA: TGCGCCAGCAGCCAACCCGGGACAGGCGGGGACAACTATGGCTACACCTTC.

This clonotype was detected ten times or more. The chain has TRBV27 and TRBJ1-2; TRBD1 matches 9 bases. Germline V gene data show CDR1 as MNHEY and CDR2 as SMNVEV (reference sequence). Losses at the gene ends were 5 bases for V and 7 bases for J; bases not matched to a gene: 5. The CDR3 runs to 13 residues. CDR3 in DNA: TGTGCCAGCAGTCCGGACAGGGGAGCTGGCTACACCTTC. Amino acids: CASSPDRGAGYTF.

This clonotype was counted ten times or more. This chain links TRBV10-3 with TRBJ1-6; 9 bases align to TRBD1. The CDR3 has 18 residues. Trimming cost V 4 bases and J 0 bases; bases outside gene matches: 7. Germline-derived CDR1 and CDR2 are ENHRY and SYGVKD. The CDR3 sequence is CAISAGQGASSYNSPLHF. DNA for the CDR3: TGTGCCATCAGTGCGGGACAGGGAGCAAGCTCCTATAATTCACCCCTCCACTTT.

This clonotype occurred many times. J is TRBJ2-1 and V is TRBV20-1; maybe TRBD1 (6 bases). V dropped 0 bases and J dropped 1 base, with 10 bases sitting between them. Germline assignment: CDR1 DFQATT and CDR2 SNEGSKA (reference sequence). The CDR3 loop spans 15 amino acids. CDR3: CSAREPRGSYNEQFF. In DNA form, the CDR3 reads TGCAGTGCTAGAGAACCTAGGGGGTCCTACAATGAGCAGTTCTTC.

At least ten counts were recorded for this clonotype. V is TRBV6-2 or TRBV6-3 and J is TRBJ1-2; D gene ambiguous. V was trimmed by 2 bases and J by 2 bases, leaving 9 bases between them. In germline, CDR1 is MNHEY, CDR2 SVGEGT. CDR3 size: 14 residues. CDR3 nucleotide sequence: TGTGCCAGCAGTTACAAGGGCTCAAACTATGGCTACACCTTC. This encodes CASSYKGSNYGYTF.

The CDR3 spells CASSWLGTGDTDTQYF. CDR3 sequence (DNA): TGCGCCAGCAGCTGGCTCGGGACAGGAGACACAGATACGCAGTATTTT. V gene TRBV5-1 combines with J gene TRBJ2-3, with 8 bases lining up with TRBD1. V dropped 3 bases and J dropped 2; count of bases not matched to a gene: 8. Germline V gives CDR1 SGHRS, CDR2 YFSETQ. The CDR3 length is 16 residues.

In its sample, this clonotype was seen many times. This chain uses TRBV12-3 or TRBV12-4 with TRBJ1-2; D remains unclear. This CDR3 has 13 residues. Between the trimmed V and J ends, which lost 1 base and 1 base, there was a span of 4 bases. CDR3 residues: CASSLDSNYGYTF. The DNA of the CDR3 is TGTGCCAGCAGTTTAGACAGTAACTATGGCTACACCTTC.

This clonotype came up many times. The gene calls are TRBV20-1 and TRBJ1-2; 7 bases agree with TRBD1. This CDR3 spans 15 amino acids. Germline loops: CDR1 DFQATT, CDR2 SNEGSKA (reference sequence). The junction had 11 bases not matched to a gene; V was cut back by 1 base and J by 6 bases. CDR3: CSARARDSHGDGYTF. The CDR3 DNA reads TGCAGTGCTAGAGCCCGGGACAGTCATGGCGATGGCTACACCTTC.

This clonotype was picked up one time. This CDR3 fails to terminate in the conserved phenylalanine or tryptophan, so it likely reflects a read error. The CDR3 DNA is TGCTCCAGCAGCCAAGTAAGCCAGGGCCCCAACGTCCTGACTTTG. Its translation: CSSSQVSQGPNVLTL. V usage is TRBV4-3 and J usage is TRBJ2-6, with D tentatively TRBD1 (5 bases). Germline values: CDR1 LGHNA, CDR2 YSLEER. The CDR3 loop spans 15 amino acids.

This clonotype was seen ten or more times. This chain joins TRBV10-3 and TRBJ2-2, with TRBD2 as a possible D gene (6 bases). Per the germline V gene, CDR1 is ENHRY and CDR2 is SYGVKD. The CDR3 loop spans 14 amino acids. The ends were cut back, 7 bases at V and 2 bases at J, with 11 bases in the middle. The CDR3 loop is CAITAGLNTGELFF. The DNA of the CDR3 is TGTGCCATCACCGCGGGGCTTAACACCGGGGAGCTGTTTTTT.

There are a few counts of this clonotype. The CDR3 reads CASSLEGSLVLTF. DNA of the CDR3: TGCGCCAGCAGCTTGGAAGGGTCCCTCGTCCTGACTTTC. The chain carries TRBV5-1 and TRBJ2-6; the D is unclear. Germline CDR1 is SGHRS and CDR2 is YFSETQ. The CDR3 runs 13 residues. V lost 0 bases and J lost 12, with 10 bases in between.

CDR3 nucleotides: TGCGCCAGCAGCTTACAGGGCTACTCTGGAAACACCATATATTTT. Amino acids: CASSLQGYSGNTIYF. The chain employs TRBV5-1 and TRBJ1-3; weak D call: TRBD1 (6 bases). V was clipped by 2 bases and J by 0 bases, with 9 bases between them. Germline V CDR1 and CDR2: SGHRS, YFSETQ. This CDR3 is 15 amino acids long.

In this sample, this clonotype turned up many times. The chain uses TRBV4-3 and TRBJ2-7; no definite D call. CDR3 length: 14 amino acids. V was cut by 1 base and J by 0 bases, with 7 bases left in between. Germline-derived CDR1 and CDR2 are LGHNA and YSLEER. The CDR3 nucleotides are TGCGCCAGCAGCCAAGGACCGGGCTCCTACGAGCAGTACTTC. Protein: CASSQGPGSYEQYF.

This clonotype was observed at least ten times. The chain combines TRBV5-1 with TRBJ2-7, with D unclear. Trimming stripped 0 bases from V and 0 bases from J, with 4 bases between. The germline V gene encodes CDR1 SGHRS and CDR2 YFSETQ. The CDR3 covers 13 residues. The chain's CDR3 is CASSLVFSYEQYF. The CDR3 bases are TGCGCCAGCAGCTTGGTATTCTCCTACGAGCAGTACTTC. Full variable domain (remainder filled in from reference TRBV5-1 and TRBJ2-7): KAGVTQTPRYLIKTRGQQVTLSCSPISGHRSVSWYQQTPGQGLQFLFEYFSETQRNKGNFPGRFSGRQFSNSRSEMNVSTLELGDSALYLCASSLVFSYEQYFGPGTRLTVT.

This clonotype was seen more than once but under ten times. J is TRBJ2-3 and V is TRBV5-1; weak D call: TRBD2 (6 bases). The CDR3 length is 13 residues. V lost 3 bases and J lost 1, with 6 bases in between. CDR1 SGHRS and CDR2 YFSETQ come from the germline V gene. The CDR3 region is CASSSSGTDTQYF. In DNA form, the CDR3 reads TGCGCCAGCAGCTCTAGCGGCACAGATACGCAGTATTTT.

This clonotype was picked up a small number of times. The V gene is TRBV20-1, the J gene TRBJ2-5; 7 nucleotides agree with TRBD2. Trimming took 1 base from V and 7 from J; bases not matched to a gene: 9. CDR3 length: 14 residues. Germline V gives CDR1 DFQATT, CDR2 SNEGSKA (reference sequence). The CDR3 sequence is CSARAAAGVVTQYF. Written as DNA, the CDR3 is TGCAGTGCTAGAGCCGCCGCGGGGGTGGTGACCCAGTACTTC.

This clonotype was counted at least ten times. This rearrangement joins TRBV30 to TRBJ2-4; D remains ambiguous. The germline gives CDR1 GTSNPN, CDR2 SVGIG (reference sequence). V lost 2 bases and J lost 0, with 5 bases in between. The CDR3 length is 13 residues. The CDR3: CAWSTTAKNIQYF. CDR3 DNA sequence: TGTGCCTGGAGTACTACAGCCAAAAACATTCAGTACTTC. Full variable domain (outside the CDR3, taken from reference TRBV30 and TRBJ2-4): SQTIHQWPATLVQPVGSPLSLECTVEGTSNPNLYWYRQAAGRGLQLLFYSVGIGQISSEVPQNLSASRPQDRQFILSSKKLLLSDSGFYLCAWSTTAKNIQYFGAGTRLSVL.

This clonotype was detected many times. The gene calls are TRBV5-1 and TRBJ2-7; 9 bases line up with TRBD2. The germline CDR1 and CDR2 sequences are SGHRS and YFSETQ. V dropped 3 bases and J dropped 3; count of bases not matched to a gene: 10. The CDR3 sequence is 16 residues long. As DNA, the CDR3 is TGCGCCAGCAGCTCAATAGCGGGGGCGGTATACTACGAGCAGTACTTC. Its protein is CASSSIAGAVYYEQYF.

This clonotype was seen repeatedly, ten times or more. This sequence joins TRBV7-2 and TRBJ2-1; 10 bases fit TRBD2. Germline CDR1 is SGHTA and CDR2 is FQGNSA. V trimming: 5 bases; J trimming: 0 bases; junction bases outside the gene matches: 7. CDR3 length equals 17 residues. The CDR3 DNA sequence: TGTGCCAGCAGCCAGACTAGCGGGTTTAGCTCCTACAATGAGCAGTTCTTC. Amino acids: CASSQTSGFSSYNEQFF.

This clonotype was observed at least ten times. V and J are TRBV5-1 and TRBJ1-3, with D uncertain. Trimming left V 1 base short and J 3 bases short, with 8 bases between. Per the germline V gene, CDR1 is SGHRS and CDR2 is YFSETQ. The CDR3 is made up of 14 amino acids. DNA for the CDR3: TGCGCCAGCAGCTTGCAAGGTAGTGGAAACACCATATATTTT. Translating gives CASSLQGSGNTIYF.

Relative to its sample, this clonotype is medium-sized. CDR3 in amino acids: CASSPRPYEQYF. CDR3 DNA sequence: TGTGCCAGCTCCCCCAGACCCTACGAGCAGTACTTC. This chain joins TRBV18 and TRBJ2-7; unclear D gene. Per the germline V gene, CDR1 is KGHSH and CDR2 is LQKENI. CDR3 length: 12 residues. Trimming stripped 6 bases from V and 2 bases from J, with 8 bases between.

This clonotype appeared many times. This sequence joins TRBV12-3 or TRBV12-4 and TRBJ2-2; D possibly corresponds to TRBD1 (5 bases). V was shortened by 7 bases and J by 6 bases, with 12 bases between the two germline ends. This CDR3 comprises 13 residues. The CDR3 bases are TGTGCCAGCACCACCTGGGGCTCCGGGGAGCTGTTTTTT. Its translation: CASTTWGSGELFF.

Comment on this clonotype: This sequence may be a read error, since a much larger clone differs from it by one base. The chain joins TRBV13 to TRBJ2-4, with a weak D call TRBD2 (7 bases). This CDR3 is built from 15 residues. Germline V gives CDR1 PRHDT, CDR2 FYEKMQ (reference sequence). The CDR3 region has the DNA TGTGCCAGCAGCCCGCTCACGGGGGGCCAAAACATTCAGTGCTTC. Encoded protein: CASSPLTGGQNIQCF. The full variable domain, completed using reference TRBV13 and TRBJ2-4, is AAGVIQSPRHLIKEKRETATLKCYPIPRHDTVYWYQQGPGQDPQFLISFYEKMQSDKGSIPDRFSAQQFSDYHSELNMSSLELGDSALYFCASSPLTGGQNIQCFGAGTRLSVL.